This TCR beta chain was profiled in a study of response to subunit inactivated influenza vaccine (dated by TCRdb to the late 2010s). In terms of the full investigation: The study used deep quantitative T cell receptor repertoire profiling to track responses to a trivalent subunit inactivated influenza vaccine.

Libraries were prepared through RT-PCR. The instrument given in TCRdb is Illumina HiSeq 2500. The raw public reads went through TCRdb reprocessing: fastp at Q25, MiXCR clone calling, in-frame beta chains kept. Entries that share a CDR3 protein sequence are merged under the most common genes and DNA. The sample profile shows 650,000 to 850,000 distinct CDR3 sequences; around 13% of them were found once. Of the sample, 5.5% to 7% falls within the top ten clones. V is pared back by 3 bases and J by 7 bases, with 16 bases lying between the germline termini. From the cysteine up to the phenylalanine, the CDR3 has a length of 15 residues. Only CDR3 DNA is held: 45 bases, read in frame from base 1. CDR1 and CDR2 were assigned from the germline V gene as ENHRY and SYGVKD. General study outcomes and caveats: It was suggested by the authors that each seasonal influenza vaccination may recruit only a limited number of new T cells.

A few counts support this clonotype. Which antigen it targets is not known. No clone much larger than this one lies a single base away; base qualities are absent. This chain joins TRBV10-3 to TRBJ1-3, and the D gene may be TRBD1, 6 bases matching. The clonotype was recovered from a man in his forties or fifties who received an inactivated influenza vaccine. Donor details come from another sample of the same person, matched by shared clones. This specimen consisted of PBMCs from blood, obtained 14 days before vaccination. This receptor carries the CDR3 CAISDWQGSENTIYF. The DNA is TGTGCCATCAGTGATTGGCAGGGGAGTGAGAACACCATATATTTT.